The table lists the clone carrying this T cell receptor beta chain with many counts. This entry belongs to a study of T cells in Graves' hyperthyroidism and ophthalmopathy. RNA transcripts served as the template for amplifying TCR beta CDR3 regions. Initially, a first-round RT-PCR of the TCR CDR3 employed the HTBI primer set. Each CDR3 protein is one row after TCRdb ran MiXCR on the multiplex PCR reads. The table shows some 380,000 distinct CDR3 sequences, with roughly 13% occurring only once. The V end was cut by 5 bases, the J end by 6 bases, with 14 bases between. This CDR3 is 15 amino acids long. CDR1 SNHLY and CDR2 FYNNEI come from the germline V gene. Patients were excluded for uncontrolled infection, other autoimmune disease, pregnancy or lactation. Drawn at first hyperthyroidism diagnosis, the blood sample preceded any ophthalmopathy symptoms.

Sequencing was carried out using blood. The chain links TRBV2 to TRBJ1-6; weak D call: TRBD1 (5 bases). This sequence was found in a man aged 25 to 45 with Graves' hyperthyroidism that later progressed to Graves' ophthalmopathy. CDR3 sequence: CASSLQGSLNSPLHF. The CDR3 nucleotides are TGTGCCAGCAGTCTTCAGGGAAGCCTTAATTCACCCCTCCACTTT.